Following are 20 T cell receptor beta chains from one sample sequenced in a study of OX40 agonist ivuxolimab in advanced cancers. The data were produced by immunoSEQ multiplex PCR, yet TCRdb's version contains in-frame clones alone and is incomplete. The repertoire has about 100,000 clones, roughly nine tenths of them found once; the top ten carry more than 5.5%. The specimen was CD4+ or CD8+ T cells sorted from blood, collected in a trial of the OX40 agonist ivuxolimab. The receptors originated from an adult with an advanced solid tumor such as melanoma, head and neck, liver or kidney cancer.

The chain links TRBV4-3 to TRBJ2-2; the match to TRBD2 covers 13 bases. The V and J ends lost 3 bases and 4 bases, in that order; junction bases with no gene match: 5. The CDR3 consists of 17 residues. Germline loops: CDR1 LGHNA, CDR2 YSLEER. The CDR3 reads CASSHQLAGGITGELFF. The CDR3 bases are TGCGCCAGCAGCCACCAACTAGCGGGAGGGATCACCGGGGAGCTGTTTTTT.

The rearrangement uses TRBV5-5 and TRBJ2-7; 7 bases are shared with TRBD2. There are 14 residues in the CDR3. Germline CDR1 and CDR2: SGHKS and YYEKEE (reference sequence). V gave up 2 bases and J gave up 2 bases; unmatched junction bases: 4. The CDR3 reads CASSFRAGTYEQYF. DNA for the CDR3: TGTGCCAGCAGCTTTCGAGCGGGGACCTACGAGCAGTACTTC.

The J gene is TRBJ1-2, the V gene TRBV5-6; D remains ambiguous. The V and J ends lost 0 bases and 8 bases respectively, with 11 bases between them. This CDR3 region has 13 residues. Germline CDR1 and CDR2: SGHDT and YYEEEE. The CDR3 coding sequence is TGTGCCAGCAGCTTGGACCCTCTGGAAGGCTACACCTTC. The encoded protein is CASSLDPLEGYTF.

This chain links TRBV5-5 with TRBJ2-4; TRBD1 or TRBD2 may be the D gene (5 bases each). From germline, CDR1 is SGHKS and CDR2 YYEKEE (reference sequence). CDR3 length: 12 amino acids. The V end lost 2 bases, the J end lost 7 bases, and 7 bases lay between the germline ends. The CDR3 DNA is TGTGCCAGCAGCTTTTGGGACAACATTCAGTACTTC. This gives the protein CASSFWDNIQYF.

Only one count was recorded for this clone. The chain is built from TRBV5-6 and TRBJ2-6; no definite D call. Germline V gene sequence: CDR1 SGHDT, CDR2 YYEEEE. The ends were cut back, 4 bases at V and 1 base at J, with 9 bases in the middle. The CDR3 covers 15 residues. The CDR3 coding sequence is TGTGCCAGCAGCCGTGGCCTTTCTGGGGCCAACGTCCTGACTTTC. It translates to CASSRGLSGANVLTF.

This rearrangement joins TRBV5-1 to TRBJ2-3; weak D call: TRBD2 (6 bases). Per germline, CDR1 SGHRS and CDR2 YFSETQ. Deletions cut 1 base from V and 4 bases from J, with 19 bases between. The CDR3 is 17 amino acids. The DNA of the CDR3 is TGCGCCAGCAGCTTGACTCTCGGGGGAATGTCCCCAGATACGCAGTATTTT. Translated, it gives CASSLTLGGMSPDTQYF. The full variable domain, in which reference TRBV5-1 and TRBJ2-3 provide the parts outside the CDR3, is KAGVTQTPRYLIKTRGQQVTLSCSPISGHRSVSWYQQTPGQGLQFLFEYFSETQRNKGNFPGRFSGRQFSNSRSEMNVSTLELGDSALYLCASSLTLGGMSPDTQYFGPGTRLTVL.

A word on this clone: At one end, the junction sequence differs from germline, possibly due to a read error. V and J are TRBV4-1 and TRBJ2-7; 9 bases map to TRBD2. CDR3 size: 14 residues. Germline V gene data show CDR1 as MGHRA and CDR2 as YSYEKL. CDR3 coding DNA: TGTGCCAGCAGCCCTCTAGCGGGAAGGGACGAGCAGTACTTC. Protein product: CASSPLAGRDEQYF.

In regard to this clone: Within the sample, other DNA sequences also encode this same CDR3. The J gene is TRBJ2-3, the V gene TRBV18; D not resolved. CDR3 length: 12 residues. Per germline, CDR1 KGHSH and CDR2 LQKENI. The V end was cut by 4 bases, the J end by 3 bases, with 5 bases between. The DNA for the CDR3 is TGTGCCAGCTCACTCTCTACAGATACGCAGTATTTT. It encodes CASSLSTDTQYF.

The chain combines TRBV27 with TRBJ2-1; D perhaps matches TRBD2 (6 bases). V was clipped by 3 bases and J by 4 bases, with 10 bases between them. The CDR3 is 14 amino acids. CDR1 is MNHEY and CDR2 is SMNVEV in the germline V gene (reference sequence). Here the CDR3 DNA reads TGTGCCAGCAGTTTGGGAGGAACATACAATGAGCAGTTCTTC. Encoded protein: CASSLGGTYNEQFF.

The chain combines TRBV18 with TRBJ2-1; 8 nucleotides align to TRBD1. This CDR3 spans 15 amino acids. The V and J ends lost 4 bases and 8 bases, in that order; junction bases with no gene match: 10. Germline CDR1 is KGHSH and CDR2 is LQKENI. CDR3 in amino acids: CASSQPLQGADEQFF. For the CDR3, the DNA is TGTGCCAGCTCACAACCCCTCCAGGGGGCTGATGAGCAGTTCTTC.

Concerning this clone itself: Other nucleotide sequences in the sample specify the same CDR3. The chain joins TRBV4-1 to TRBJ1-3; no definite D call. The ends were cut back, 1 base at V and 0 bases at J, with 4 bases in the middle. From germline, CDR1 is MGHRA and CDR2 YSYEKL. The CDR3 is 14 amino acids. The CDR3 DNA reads TGCGCCAGCAGCCAAGGGCACTCTGGAAACACCATATATTTT. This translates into CASSQGHSGNTIYF.

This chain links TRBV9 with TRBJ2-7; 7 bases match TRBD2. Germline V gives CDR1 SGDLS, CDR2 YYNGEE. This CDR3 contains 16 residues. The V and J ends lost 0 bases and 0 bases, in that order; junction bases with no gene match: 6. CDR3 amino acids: CASSVAGGGSSYEQYF. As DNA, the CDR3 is TGTGCCAGCAGCGTAGCAGGCGGGGGTAGCTCCTACGAGCAGTACTTC.

The DNA for the CDR3 is TGTGCCAGCAGTCCCCAGACAGGGAACAATCAGCCCCAGCATTTT. This translates into CASSPQTGNNQPQHF. The chain combines TRBV6-1 with TRBJ1-5; 7 positions match TRBD1. Germline lookup yields CDR1 MNHNS and CDR2 SASEGT. The CDR3 is made up of 15 amino acids. Unmatched junction bases numbered 7, after V lost 5 bases and J lost 3 bases.

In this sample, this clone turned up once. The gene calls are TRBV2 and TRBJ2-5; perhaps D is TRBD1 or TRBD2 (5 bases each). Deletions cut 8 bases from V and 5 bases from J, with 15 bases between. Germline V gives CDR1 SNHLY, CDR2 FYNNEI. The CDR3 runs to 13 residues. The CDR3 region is CASGGVVGETQYF. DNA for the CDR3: TGTGCCAGCGGGGGAGTCGTCGGTGAGACCCAGTACTTC.

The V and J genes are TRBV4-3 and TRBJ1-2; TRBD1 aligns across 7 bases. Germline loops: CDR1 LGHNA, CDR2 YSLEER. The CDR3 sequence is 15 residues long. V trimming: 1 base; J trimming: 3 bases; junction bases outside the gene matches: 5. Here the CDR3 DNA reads TGCGCCAGCAGCCAAGCACAGGGGCTATACTATGGCTACACCTTC. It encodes CASSQAQGLYYGYTF.

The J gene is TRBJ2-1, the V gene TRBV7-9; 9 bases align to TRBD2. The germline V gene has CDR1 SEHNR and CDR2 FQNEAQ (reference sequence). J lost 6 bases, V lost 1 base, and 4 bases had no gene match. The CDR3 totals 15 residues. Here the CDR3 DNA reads TGTGCCAGCAGCTTAGGAAGGCGGGAGGGCAATGAGCAGTTCTTC. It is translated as CASSLGRREGNEQFF.

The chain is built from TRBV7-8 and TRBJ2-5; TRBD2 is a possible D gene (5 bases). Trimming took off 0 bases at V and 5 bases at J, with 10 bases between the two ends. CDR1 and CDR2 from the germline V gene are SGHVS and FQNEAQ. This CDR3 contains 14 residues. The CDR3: CASSLAGWRETQYF. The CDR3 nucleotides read TGTGCCAGCAGCTTAGCCGGATGGAGGGAGACCCAGTACTTC.

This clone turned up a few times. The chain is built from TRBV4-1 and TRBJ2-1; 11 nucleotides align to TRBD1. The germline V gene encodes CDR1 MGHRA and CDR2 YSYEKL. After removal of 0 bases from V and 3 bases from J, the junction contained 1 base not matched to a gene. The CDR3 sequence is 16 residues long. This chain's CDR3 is CASSQEGTGGYNEQFF. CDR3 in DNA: TGCGCCAGCAGCCAAGAAGGGACAGGGGGCTACAATGAGCAGTTCTTC.

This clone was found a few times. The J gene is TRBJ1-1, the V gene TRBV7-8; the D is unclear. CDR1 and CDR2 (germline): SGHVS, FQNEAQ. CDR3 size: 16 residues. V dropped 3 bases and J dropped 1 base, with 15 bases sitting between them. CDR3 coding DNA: TGTGCCAGCAGCTTGGCGTTCGGGGTGAGGAACACTGAAGCTTTCTTT. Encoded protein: CASSLAFGVRNTEAFF.

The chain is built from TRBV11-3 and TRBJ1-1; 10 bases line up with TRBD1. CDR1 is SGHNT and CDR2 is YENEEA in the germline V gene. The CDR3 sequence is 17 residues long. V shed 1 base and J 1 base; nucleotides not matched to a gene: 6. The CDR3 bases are TGTGCCAGCAGCTTAGGATCTGGGGACAGGGGGAACACTGAAGCTTTCTTT. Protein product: CASSLGSGDRGNTEAFF.